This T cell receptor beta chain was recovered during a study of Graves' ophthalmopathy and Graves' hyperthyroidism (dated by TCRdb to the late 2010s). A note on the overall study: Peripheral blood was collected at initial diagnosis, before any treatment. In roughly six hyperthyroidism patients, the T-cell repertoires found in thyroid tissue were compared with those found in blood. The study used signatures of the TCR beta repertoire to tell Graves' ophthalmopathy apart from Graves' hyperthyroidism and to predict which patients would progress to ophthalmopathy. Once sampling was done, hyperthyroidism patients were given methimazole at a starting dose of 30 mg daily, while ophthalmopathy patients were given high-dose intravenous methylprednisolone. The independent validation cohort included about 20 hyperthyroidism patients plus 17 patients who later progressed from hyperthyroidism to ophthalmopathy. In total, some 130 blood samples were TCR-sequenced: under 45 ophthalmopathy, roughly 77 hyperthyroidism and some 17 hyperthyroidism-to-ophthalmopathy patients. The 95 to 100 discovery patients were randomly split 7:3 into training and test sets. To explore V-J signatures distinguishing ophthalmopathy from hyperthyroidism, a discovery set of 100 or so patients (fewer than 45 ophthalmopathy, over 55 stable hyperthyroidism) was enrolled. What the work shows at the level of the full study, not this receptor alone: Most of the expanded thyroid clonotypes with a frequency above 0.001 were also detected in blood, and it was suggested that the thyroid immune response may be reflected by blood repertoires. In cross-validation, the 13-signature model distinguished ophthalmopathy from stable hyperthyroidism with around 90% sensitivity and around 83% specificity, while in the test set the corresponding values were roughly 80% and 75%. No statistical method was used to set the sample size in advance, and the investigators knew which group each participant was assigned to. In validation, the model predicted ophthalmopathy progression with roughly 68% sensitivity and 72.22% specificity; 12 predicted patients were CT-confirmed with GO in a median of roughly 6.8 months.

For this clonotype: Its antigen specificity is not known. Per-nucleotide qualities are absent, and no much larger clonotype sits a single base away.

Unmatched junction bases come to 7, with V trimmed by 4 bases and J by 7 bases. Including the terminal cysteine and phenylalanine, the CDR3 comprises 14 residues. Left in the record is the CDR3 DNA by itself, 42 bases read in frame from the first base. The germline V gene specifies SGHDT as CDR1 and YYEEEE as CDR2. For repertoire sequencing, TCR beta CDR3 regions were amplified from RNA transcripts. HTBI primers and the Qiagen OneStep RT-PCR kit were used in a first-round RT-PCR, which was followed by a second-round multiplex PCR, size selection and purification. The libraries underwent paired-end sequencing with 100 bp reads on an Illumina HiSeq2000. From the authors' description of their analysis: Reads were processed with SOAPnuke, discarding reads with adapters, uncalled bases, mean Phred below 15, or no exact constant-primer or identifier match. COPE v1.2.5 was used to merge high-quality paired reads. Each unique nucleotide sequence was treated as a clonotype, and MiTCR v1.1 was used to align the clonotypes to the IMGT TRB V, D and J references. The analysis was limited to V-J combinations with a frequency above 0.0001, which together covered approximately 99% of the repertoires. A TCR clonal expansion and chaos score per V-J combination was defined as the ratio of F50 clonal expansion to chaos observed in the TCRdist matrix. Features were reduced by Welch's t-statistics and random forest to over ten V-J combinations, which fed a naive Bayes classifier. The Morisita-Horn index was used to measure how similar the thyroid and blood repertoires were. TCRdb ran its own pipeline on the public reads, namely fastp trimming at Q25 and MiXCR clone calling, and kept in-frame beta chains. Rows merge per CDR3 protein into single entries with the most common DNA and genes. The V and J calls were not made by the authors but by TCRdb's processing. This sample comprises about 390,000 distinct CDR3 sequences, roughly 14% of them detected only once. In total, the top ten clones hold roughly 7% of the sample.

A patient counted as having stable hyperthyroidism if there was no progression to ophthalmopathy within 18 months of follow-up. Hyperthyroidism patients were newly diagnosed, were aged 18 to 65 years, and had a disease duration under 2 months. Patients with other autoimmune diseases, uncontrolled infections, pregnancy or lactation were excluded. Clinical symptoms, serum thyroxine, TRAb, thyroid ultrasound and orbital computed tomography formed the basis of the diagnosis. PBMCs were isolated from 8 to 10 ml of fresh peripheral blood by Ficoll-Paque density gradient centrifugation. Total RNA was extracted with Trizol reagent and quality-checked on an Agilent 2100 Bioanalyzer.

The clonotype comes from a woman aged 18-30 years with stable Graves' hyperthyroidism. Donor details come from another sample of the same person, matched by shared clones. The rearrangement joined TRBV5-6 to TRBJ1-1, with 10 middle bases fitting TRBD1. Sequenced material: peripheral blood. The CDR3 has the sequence CASSRQGASGEAFF. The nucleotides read TGTGCCAGCAGCCGACAGGGGGCTTCCGGTGAAGCTTTCTTT. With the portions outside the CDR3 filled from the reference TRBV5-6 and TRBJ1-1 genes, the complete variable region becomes DAGVTQSPTHLIKTRGQQVTLRCSPKSGHDTVSWYQQALGQGPQFIFQYYEEEERQRGNFPDRFSGHQFPNYSSELNVNALLLGDSALYLCASSRQGASGEAFFGQGTRLTVV.